This T cell receptor beta chain was identified during a study of monozygotic twins with cystic fibrosis. The protocol was immunoSEQ multiplex PCR, while the TCRdb copy is restricted to in-frame clones and leaves out a portion. Among tens of thousands of clones listed, approximately 84% were seen once. Germline values: CDR1 SGHRS, CDR2 YFSETQ. V was shortened by 0 bases and J by 3 bases, with 10 bases between the two germline ends. The CDR3 is 16 residues long. The gene calls are TRBV5-1 and TRBJ1-6; perhaps TRBD1 as D (6 bases). Sequenced input: blood. The origin of this receptor is a girl aged 2 to 9 with cystic fibrosis. The CDR3 reads CASSLAGGGYNSPLHF. CDR3 nucleotide sequence: TGCGCCAGCAGCTTGGCGGGGGGCGGCTATAATTCACCCCTCCACTTT.